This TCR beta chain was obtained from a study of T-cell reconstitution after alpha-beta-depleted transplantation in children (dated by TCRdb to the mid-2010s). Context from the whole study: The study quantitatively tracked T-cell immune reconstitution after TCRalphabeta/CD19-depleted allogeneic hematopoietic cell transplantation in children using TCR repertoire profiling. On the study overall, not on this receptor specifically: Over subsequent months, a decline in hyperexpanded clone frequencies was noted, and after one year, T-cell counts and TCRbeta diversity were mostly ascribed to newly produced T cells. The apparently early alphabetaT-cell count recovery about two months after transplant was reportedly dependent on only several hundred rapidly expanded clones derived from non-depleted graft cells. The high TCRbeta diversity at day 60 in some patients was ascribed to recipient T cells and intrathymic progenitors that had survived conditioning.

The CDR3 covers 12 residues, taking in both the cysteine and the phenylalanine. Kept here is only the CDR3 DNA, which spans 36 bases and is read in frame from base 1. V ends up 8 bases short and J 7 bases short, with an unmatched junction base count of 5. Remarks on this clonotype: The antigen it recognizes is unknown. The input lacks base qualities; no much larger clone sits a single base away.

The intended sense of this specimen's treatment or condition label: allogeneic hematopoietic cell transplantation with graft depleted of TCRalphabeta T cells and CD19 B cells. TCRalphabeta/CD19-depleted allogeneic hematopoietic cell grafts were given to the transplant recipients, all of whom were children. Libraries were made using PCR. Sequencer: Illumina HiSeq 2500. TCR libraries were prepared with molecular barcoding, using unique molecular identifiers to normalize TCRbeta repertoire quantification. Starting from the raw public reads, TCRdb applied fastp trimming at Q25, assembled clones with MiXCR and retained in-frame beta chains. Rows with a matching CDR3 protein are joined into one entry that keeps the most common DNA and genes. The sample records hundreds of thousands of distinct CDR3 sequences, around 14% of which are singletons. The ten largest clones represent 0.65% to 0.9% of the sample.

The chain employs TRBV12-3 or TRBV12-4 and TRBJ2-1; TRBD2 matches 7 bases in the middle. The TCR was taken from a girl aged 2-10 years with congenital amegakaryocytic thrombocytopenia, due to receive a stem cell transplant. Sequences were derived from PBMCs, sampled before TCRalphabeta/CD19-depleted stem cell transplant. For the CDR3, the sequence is CASGTSVNEQFF. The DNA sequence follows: TGTGCCAGCGGTACTAGCGTGAATGAGCAGTTCTTC.